The sample holds a few counts of the clone carrying this T cell receptor (beta chain). Produced via immunoSEQ multiplex PCR; TCRdb's table is partial and in-frame only. The table includes tens of thousands of clones, roughly 80% detected once. This sample was taken from a study of neoadjuvant anti-PD-1 for oral cavity cancer. Study-level information: Around day 43, patients without progression received a fourth nivolumab dose before surgery.

This CDR3 is built from 14 residues. Trimming removed 6 bases at V and 3 bases at J, with 13 bases between. Germline-derived CDR1 and CDR2 are LNHDA and SQIVND (reference sequence). PBMCs were not maintained or expanded in culture before analysis. The clonotype originates from a person between 35 and 79 years old with oral cavity squamous cell carcinoma. The chain is built from TRBV19 and TRBJ2-3, with D perhaps matching TRBD1 (6 bases). The specimen was PBMCs, collected before nivolumab (anti-PD-1) treatment. The CDR3 DNA reads TGTGCCAGTAGGAGATCCCAGGGGACAGATACGCAGTATTTT. Residues: CASRRSQGTDTQYF.